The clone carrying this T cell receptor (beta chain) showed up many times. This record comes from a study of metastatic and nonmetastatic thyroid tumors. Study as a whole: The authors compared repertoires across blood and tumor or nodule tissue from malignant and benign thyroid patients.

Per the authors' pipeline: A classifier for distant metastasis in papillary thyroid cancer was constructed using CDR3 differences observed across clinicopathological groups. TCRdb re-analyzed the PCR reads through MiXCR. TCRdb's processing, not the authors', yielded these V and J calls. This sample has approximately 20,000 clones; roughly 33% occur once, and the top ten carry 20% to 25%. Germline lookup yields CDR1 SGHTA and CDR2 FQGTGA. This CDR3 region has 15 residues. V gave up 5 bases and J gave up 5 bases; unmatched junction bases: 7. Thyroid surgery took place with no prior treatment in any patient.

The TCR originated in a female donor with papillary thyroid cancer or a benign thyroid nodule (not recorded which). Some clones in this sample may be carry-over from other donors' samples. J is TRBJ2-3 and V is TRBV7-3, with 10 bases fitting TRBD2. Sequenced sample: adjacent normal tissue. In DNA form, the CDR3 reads TGTGCCAGCAGCAGAAGCGGGGGGGATGGAGATACGCAGTATTTT. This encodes CASSRSGGDGDTQYF.